This entry lists 3 T cell receptor beta chains sequenced from one sample in a study of cytomegalovirus exposure and HLA in healthy donors. It was with 60 Vbeta and 13 Jbeta primers that the PCR ran. TCRdb's table, derived via immunoSEQ multiplex PCR, lists solely in-frame clones and lacks some. The sample includes tens of thousands of clones, around 74% of them seen just once. Sequenced: PBMCs. Receptor source: a woman aged 50 to 60 in good health and CMV-seropositive.

The chain links TRBV5-1 to TRBJ2-1; TRBD1 matches at 8 bases. Unmatched junction bases numbered 0, after V lost 0 bases and J lost 4 bases. Germline CDR1 and CDR2: SGHRS and YFSETQ. This CDR3 comprises 14 residues. CDR3 protein: CASSLDRGYNEQFF. In DNA, the CDR3 is TGCGCCAGCAGCTTGGACAGGGGGTACAATGAGCAGTTCTTC.

This clone was counted once. The J gene is TRBJ1-5, the V gene TRBV28; TRBD1 is a possible D gene (5 bases). The CDR3 contains 15 residues. The V end was cut by 5 bases, the J end by 7 bases, with 18 bases between. The germline V gene has CDR1 MDHEN and CDR2 SYDVKM. In nucleotides, the CDR3 is TGTGCCAGCAGTCAGACCAGGGCCCTCGGACAGCCCCAGCATTTT. This gives the protein CASSQTRALGQPQHF.

CDR3 residues: CASRTGRGEKLFF. CDR3 bases: TGCGCCAGCAGAACAGGGAGGGGTGAAAAACTGTTTTTT. V usage is TRBV5-1 and J usage is TRBJ1-4, with D tentatively TRBD1 (6 bases). CDR1 is SGHRS and CDR2 is YFSETQ in the germline V gene. V was shortened by 5 bases and J by 7 bases, with 12 bases between the two germline ends. CDR3 length: 13 residues.